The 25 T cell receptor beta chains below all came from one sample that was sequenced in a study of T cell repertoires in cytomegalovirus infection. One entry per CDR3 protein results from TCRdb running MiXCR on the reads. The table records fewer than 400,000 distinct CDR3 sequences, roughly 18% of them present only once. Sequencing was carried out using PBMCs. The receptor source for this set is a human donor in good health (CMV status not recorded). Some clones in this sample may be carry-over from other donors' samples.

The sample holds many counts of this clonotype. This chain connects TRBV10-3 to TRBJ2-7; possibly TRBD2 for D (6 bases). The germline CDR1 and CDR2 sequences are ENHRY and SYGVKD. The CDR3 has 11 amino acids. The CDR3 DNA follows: TGTGCTACAAGCTCTGGGGGGGAGCAGTACTTC. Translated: CATSSGGEQYF.

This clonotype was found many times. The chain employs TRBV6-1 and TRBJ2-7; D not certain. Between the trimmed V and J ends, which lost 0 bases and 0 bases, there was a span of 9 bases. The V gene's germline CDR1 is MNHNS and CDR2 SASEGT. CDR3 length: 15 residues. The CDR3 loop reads CASSEAHGVSYEQYF. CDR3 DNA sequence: TGTGCCAGCAGTGAAGCTCATGGGGTCTCCTACGAGCAGTACTTC.

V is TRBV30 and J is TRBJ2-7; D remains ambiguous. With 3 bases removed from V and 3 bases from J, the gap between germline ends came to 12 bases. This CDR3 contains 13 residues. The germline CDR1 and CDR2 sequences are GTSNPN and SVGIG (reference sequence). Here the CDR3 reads CAWSLERFYEQYF. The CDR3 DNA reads TGTGCCTGGAGCTTAGAGAGATTCTACGAGCAGTACTTC.

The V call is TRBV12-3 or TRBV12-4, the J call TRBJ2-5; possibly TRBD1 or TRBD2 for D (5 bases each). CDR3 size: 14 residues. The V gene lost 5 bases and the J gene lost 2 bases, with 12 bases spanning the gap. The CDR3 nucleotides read TGTGCCAGCAGTATGACGGGGCATCAAGAGACCCAGTACTTC. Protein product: CASSMTGHQETQYF.

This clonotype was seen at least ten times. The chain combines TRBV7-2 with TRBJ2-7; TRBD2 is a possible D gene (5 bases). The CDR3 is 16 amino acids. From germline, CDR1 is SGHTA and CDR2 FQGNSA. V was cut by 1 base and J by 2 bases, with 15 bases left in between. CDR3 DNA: TGTGCCAGCAGCTTAGTTGGAGGCAGCTCAACCTACGAGCAGTACTTC. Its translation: CASSLVGGSSTYEQYF.

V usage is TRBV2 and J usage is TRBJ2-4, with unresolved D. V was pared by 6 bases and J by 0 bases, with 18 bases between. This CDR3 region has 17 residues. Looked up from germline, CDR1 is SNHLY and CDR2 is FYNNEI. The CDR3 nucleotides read TGTGCCAGCAGGCCAGTGCCCCACAAAATAGCCAAAAACATTCAGTACTTC. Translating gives CASRPVPHKIAKNIQYF.

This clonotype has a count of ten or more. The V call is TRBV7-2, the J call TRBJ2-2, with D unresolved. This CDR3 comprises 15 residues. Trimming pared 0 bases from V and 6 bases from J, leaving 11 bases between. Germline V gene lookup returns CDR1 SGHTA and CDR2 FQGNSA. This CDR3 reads CASSLALTISGELFF. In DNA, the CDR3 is TGTGCCAGCAGCTTAGCGCTAACTATTTCCGGGGAGCTGTTTTTT.

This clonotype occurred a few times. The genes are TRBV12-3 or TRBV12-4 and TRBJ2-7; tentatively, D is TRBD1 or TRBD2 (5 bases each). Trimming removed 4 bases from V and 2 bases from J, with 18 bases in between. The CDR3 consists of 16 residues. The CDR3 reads CASSSPLGMGAYEQYF. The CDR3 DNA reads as TGTGCCAGCAGTTCCCCCCTCGGTATGGGGGCCTACGAGCAGTACTTC.

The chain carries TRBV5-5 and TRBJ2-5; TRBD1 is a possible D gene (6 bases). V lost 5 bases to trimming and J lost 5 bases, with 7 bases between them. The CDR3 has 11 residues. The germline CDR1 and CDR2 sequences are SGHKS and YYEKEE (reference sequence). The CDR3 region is CASRRGETQYF. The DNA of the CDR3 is TGTGCCAGCAGGAGGGGGGAGACCCAGTACTTC.

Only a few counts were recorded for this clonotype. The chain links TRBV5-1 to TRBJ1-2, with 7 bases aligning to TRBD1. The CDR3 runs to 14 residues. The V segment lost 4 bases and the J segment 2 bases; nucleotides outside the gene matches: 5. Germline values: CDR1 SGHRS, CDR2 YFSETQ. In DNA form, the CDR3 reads TGCGCCAGCAGCCGCCGACAGGGAAACTATGGCTACACCTTC. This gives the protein CASSRRQGNYGYTF.

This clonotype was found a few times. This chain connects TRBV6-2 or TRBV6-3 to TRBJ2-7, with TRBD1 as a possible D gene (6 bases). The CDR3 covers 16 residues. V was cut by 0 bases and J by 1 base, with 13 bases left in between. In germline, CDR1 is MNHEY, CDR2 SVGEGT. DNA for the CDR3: TGTGCCAGCAGTTACTCTGCGGACAGAGTATCCTACGAGCAGTACTTC. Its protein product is CASSYSADRVSYEQYF.

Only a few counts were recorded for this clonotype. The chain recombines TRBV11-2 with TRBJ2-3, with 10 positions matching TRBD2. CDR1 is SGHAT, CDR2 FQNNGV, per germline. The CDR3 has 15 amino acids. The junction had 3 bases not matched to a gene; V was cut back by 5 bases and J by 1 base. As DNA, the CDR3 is TGTGCCAGCAGCACAGCGGGGGGGGGCACAGATACGCAGTATTTT. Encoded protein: CASSTAGGGTDTQYF.

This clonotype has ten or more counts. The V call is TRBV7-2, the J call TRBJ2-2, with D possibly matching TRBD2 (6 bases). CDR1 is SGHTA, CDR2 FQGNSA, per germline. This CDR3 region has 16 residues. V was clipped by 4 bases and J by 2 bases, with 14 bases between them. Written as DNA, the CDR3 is TGTGCCAGCAGCTCTGGGCGCGGGGACAACACCGGGGAGCTGTTTTTT. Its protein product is CASSSGRGDNTGELFF. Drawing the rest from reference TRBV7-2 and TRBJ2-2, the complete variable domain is GAGVSQSPSNKVTEKGKDVELRCDPISGHTALYWYRQSLGQGLEFLIYFQGNSAPDKSGLPSDRFSAERTGGSVSTLTIQRTQQEDSAVYLCASSSGRGDNTGELFFGEGSRLTVL.

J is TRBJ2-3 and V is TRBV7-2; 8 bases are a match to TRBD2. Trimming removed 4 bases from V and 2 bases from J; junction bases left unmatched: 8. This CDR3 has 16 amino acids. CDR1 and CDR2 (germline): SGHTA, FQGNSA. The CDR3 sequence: CASSSIAGRHTDTQYF. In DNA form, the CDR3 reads TGTGCCAGCAGCTCAATAGCGGGGAGGCACACAGATACGCAGTATTTT.

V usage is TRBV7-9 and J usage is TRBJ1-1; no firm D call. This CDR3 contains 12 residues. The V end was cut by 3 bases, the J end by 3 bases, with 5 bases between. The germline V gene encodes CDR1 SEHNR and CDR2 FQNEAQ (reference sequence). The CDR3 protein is CASSFQDTEAFF. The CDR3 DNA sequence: TGTGCCAGCAGCTTCCAAGACACTGAAGCTTTCTTT.

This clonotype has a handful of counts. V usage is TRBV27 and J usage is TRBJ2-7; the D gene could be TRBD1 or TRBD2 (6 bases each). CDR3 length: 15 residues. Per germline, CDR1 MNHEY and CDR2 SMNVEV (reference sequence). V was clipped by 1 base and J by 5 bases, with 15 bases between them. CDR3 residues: CASSLWPGATDEQYF. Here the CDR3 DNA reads TGTGCCAGCAGTTTATGGCCGGGGGCGACAGACGAGCAGTACTTC.

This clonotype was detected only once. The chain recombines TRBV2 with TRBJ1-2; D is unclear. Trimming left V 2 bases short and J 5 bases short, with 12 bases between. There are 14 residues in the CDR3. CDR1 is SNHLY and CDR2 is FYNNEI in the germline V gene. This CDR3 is CASSELRVNYGYTF. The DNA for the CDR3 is TGTGCCAGCAGTGAACTCCGTGTTAATTATGGCTACACCTTC.

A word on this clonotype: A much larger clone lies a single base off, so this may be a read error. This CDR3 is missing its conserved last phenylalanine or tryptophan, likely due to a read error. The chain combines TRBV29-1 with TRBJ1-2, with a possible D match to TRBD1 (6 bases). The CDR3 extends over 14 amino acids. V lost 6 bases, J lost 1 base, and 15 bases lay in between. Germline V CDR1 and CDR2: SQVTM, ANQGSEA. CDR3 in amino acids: CSVTPGGRNYGYTL. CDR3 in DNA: TGCAGCGTGACCCCTGGGGGCCGTAACTATGGCTACACCCTC.

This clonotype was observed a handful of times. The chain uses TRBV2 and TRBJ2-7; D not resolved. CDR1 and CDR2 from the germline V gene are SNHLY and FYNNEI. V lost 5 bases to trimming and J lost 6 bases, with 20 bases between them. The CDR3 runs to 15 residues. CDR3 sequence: CASSKVSGVRSEQYF. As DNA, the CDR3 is TGTGCCAGCAGTAAGGTCTCGGGCGTCCGGAGCGAGCAGTACTTC.

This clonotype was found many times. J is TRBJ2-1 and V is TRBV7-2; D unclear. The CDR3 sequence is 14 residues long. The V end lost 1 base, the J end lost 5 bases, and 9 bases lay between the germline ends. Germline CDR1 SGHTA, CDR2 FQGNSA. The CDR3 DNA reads TGTGCCAGCAGCTTAGTCGTTAGGGACAATGAGCAGTTCTTC. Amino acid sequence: CASSLVVRDNEQFF. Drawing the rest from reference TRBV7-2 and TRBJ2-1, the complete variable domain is GAGVSQSPSNKVTEKGKDVELRCDPISGHTALYWYRQSLGQGLEFLIYFQGNSAPDKSGLPSDRFSAERTGGSVSTLTIQRTQQEDSAVYLCASSLVVRDNEQFFGPGTRLTVL.

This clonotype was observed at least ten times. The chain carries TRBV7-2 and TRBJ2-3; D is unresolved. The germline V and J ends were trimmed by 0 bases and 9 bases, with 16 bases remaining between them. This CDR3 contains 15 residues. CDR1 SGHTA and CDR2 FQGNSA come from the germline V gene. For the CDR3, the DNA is TGTGCCAGCAGCTTAGCGAGGAACCTTCAGATAACGCAGTATTTT. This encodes CASSLARNLQITQYF.

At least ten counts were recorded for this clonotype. In nucleotides, the CDR3 is TGTGCCAGCAGCTTAGGGGCCAATTTCAATGAGCAGTTCTTC. Residues: CASSLGANFNEQFF. This rearrangement joins TRBV7-2 to TRBJ2-1; unclear D gene. The V end lost 1 base, the J end lost 6 bases, and 10 bases lay between the germline ends. The length of the CDR3 is 14 residues. In germline, CDR1 is SGHTA, CDR2 FQGNSA.

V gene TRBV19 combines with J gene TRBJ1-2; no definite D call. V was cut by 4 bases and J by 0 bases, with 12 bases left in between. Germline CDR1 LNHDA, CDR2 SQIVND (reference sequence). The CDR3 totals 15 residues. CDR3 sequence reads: CASSTGPRTNYGYTF. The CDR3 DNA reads TGTGCCAGTAGTACCGGACCGAGGACTAACTATGGCTACACCTTC.

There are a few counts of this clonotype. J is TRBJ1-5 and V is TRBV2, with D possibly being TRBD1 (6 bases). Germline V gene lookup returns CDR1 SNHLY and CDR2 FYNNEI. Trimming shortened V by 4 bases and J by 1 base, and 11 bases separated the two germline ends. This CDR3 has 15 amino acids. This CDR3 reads CASSGQVISNQPQHF. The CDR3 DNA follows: TGTGCCAGCAGTGGACAGGTCATAAGCAATCAGCCCCAGCATTTT.

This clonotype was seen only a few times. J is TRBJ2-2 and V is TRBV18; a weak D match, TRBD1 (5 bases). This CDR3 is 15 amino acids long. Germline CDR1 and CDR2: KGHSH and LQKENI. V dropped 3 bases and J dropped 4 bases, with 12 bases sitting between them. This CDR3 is CASSPQGSSTGELFF. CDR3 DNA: TGTGCCAGCTCACCGCAGGGATCGAGCACCGGGGAGCTGTTTTTT. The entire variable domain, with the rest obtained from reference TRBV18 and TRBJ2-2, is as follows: NAGVMQNPRHLVRRRGQEARLRCSPMKGHSHVYWYRQLPEEGLKFMVYLQKENIIDESGMPKERFSAEFPKEGPSILRIQQVVRGDSAAYFCASSPQGSSTGELFFGEGSRLTVL.